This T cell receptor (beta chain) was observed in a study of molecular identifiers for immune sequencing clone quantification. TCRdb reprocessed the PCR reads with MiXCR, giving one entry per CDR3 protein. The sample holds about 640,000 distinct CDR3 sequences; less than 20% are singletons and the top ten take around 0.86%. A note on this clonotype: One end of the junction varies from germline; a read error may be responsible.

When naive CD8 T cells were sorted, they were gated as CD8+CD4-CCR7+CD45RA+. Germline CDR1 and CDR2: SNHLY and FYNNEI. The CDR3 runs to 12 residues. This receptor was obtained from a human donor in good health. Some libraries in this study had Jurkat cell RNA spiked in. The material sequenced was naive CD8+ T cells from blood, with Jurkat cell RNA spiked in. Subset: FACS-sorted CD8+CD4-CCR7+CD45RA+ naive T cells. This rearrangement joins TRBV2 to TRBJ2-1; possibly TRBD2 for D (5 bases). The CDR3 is CASSLASNEQLF. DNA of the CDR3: TGTGCCAGCAGTTTGGCTAGCAATGAGCAGCTCTTC.